Below are 19 T cell receptor beta chains sequenced from a single sample in a study of response to subunit inactivated influenza vaccine. From the RT-PCR reads, TCRdb called clonotypes with MiXCR, one entry per CDR3 protein. Among more than 250,000 distinct CDR3 sequences listed, roughly 22% were seen once. This material consisted of PBMCs from blood, taken approximately 20 months after vaccination. The receptors were sampled from a man aged 45 to 70 who received an inactivated influenza vaccine.

This clonotype turned up a few times. The chain has TRBV7-2 and TRBJ1-2; a possible D gene is TRBD1 (5 bases). V shed 1 base and J shed 8 bases, with 14 bases lying between them. CDR1 and CDR2 from the germline V gene are SGHTA and FQGNSA. This CDR3 has 14 residues. CDR3 amino acids: CASSLDRNYDGYTF. DNA of the CDR3: TGTGCCAGCAGCTTAGACAGGAATTATGACGGCTACACCTTC. The full variable domain, its missing parts supplied by reference TRBV7-2 and TRBJ1-2, is GAGVSQSPSNKVTEKGKDVELRCDPISGHTALYWYRQSLGQGLEFLIYFQGNSAPDKSGLPSDRFSAERTGGSVSTLTIQRTQQEDSAVYLCASSLDRNYDGYTFGSGTRLTVV.

This clonotype was seen at least ten times. The chain couples TRBV18 to TRBJ2-2, with D tentatively TRBD2 (6 bases). With 6 bases removed from V and 1 base from J, the gap between germline ends came to 15 bases. CDR1 and CDR2 from the germline V gene are KGHSH and LQKENI. CDR3 length equals 16 residues. The CDR3 is CASSPEGRVNTGELFF. The CDR3 coding sequence is TGTGCCAGCTCCCCGGAGGGCCGGGTGAACACCGGGGAGCTGTTTTTT.

This clonotype appeared many times. The rearrangement links TRBV28 to TRBJ1-6, with D perhaps matching TRBD1 (6 bases). From germline, CDR1 is MDHEN and CDR2 SYDVKM. V dropped 4 bases and J dropped 7 bases, with 20 bases sitting between them. There are 17 residues in the CDR3. CDR3: CASSSPSGGGRNSPLHF. CDR3 coding DNA: TGTGCCAGCAGTTCCCCATCGGGAGGGGGACGGAATTCACCCCTCCACTTT.

The J gene is TRBJ2-3, the V gene TRBV5-8; perhaps TRBD1 as D (6 bases). The CDR3 sequence is 16 residues long. V was cut by 0 bases and J by 2 bases, with 13 bases left in between. CDR1 is SGHTS and CDR2 is YDEGEE in the germline V gene. The CDR3 nucleotides are TGTGCCAGCAGCTTGGGGTTGGGGGCGGCCACAGATACGCAGTATTTT. This gives the protein CASSLGLGAATDTQYF.

This clonotype was picked up many times. The gene calls are TRBV30 and TRBJ1-1; tentative D call: TRBD1 (6 bases). V was clipped by 4 bases and J by 6 bases, with 12 bases between them. Germline loops: CDR1 GTSNPN, CDR2 SVGIG (reference sequence). The CDR3 is made up of 12 amino acids. In nucleotides, the CDR3 is TGTGCCTGGACGGGGGACAAGCCTGAAGCTTTCTTT. Residues: CAWTGDKPEAFF.

The V and J genes are TRBV20-1 and TRBJ2-1, with D perhaps TRBD2 (6 bases). Germline lookup yields CDR1 DFQATT and CDR2 SNEGSKA (reference sequence). The CDR3 loop spans 12 amino acids. The ends were cut back, 6 bases at V and 4 bases at J, with 10 bases in the middle. CDR3 DNA sequence: TGCAGTGCACCCGGGACTTACAATGAGCAGTTCTTC. Translation: CSAPGTYNEQFF.

This clonotype was counted only a few times. The V and J genes are TRBV4-3 and TRBJ2-4; tentative D call: TRBD2 (6 bases). CDR3 length: 16 amino acids. Trimming took 1 base from V and 6 from J, leaving 16 bases between them. Germline V gives CDR1 LGHNA, CDR2 YSLEER. CDR3 coding DNA: TGCGCCAGCAGCCAAGGTTCCGGGAGTTTGGGAAACATTCAGTACTTC. Translated, it gives CASSQGSGSLGNIQYF.

This sequence joins TRBV4-2 and TRBJ2-7; TRBD2 might be the D (7 bases). Germline V CDR1 and CDR2: LGHNA, YNFKEQ. The CDR3 loop spans 15 amino acids. Trimming cost V 1 base and J 1 base, with 11 bases left between them. This chain's CDR3 is CASSQGGGGSYEQYF. The CDR3 DNA follows: TGTGCCAGCAGCCAAGGAGGGGGAGGGTCCTACGAGCAGTACTTC.

This rearrangement joins TRBV5-1 to TRBJ2-3; possibly TRBD2 for D (6 bases). V was shortened by 3 bases and J by 2 bases, with 16 bases between the two germline ends. This CDR3 is 16 amino acids long. The germline V gene has CDR1 SGHRS and CDR2 YFSETQ. CDR3 in amino acids: CASSWRAFHPTDTQYF. CDR3 in DNA: TGCGCCAGCAGCTGGAGGGCCTTCCACCCCACAGATACGCAGTATTTT.

This clonotype came up a few times. The CDR3 sequence is CASTPLNGPNIQYF. CDR3 bases: TGTGCCAGCACCCCTCTTAACGGACCGAACATTCAGTACTTC. This rearrangement joins TRBV6-2 or TRBV6-3 to TRBJ2-4; D remains unclear. Trimming left V 7 bases short and J 7 bases short, with 17 bases between. The CDR3 runs to 14 residues. Germline CDR1 reads MNHEY; CDR2 reads SVGEGT.

This clonotype appeared once. This chain connects TRBV5-6 to TRBJ2-1; TRBD2 matches at 15 bases. The germline V gene encodes CDR1 SGHDT and CDR2 YYEEEE. Trimming at V came to 4 bases and at J to 1 base, leaving 3 bases not matched to a gene. This CDR3 region has 17 residues. DNA of the CDR3: TGTGCCAGCAGCATAGGACTAGCGGGAGGGTCCTACAATGAGCAGTTCTTC. Its protein product is CASSIGLAGGSYNEQFF.

V gene TRBV9 combines with J gene TRBJ1-3, with a tentative D call TRBD1 (5 bases). Germline assignment: CDR1 SGDLS and CDR2 YYNGEE. V was shortened by 2 bases and J by 2 bases, with 8 bases between the two germline ends. The CDR3 contains 14 residues. CDR3 sequence: CASSVWGTGNTIYF. CDR3 coding DNA: TGTGCCAGCAGCGTCTGGGGGACTGGAAACACCATATATTTT. The full variable domain, with the rest looked up from reference TRBV9 and TRBJ1-3, is DSGVTQTPKHLITATGQRVTLRCSPRSGDLSVYWYQQSLDQGLQFLIQYYNGEERAKGNILERFSAQQFPDLHSELNLSSLELGDSALYFCASSVWGTGNTIYFGEGSWLTVV.

The gene calls are TRBV2 and TRBJ2-1, with D hard to call. The CDR3 loop spans 10 amino acids. Between the trimmed V and J ends, which lost 6 bases and 6 bases, there was a span of 3 bases. From germline, CDR1 is SNHLY and CDR2 FYNNEI. The CDR3 DNA reads as TGTGCCAGCAGACGCAATGAGCAGTTCTTC. Translation gives CASRRNEQFF.

This clonotype was counted a few times. V and J are TRBV5-1 and TRBJ2-5; D might be TRBD2 (6 bases). Trimming removed 0 bases at V and 5 bases at J, with 17 bases between. The CDR3 extends over 16 amino acids. The V gene's germline CDR1 is SGHRS and CDR2 YFSETQ. CDR3 in amino acids: CASSLANQGGRETQYF. The CDR3 DNA is TGCGCCAGCAGCTTGGCCAACCAGGGAGGTCGGGAGACCCAGTACTTC.

This clonotype was counted between two and nine times. CDR3 DNA: TGTGCCAGCAGCCGGGGGGCCCCGGGGGAAAAAAAACTGTTTTTT. Translated: CASSRGAPGEKKLFF. The chain links TRBV28 to TRBJ1-4; D perhaps matches TRBD1 (6 bases). Germline V gene sequence: CDR1 MDHEN, CDR2 SYDVKM. The CDR3 contains 15 residues. The V end lost 6 bases, the J end lost 9 bases, and 20 bases lay between the germline ends.

The genes are TRBV19 and TRBJ2-7; D not resolved. Germline V CDR1 and CDR2: LNHDA, SQIVND (reference sequence). V gave up 3 bases and J gave up 4 bases, with 7 bases separating them. The length of the CDR3 is 12 residues. The CDR3 region is CASSMYGYEQYF. For the CDR3, the DNA is TGTGCCAGTAGTATGTACGGATACGAGCAGTACTTC.

The CDR3 coding sequence is TGCAGTGCTAATATCGGACAAGAGACCCAGTACTTC. It yields the protein CSANIGQETQYF. The genes are TRBV20-1 and TRBJ2-5; D uncertain. V lost 4 bases and J lost 2, with 8 bases in between. Germline V lookup: CDR1 DFQATT, CDR2 SNEGSKA (reference sequence). CDR3 length equals 12 residues.

This clonotype came up a few times. V gene TRBV5-1 combines with J gene TRBJ2-7, with D perhaps matching TRBD2 (6 bases). The germline CDR1 and CDR2 sequences are SGHRS and YFSETQ. The CDR3 is made up of 16 amino acids. The germline V and J ends were trimmed by 0 bases and 0 bases, with 13 bases remaining between them. The CDR3 sequence: CASSLAPAGSSYEQYF. The CDR3 nucleotides are TGCGCCAGCAGCTTGGCCCCGGCGGGGAGCTCCTACGAGCAGTACTTC.

This clonotype was counted a single time. J is TRBJ2-6 and V is TRBV18; unclear D gene. The germline gives CDR1 KGHSH, CDR2 LQKENI. CDR3 length: 14 residues. With 3 bases removed from V and 0 bases from J, the gap between germline ends came to 3 bases. As DNA, the CDR3 is TGTGCCAGCTCACCGAACTCTGGGGCCAACGTCCTGACTTTC. As protein: CASSPNSGANVLTF.